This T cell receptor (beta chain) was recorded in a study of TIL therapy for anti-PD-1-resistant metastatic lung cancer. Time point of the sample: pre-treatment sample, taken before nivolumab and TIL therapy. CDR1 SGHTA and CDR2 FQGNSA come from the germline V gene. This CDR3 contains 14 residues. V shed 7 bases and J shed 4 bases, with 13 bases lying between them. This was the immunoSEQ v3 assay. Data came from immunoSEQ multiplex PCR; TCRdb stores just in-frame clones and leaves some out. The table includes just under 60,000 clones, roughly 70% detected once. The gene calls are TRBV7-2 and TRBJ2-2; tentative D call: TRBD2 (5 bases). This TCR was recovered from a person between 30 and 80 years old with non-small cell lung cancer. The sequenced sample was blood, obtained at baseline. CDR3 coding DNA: TGTGCCAGCACTGTAAAGGCGGGCACCGGGGAGCTGTTTTTT. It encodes CASTVKAGTGELFF.